This T cell receptor (beta chain) derives from a study of beta chain features in type 1 diabetes. The overall study: There were 107,917,701 sorted cells examined across all samples.

To note about this clone: Its antigen is unknown.

Donors contributed one heparinised blood draw apiece, averaging roughly 100 mL. Expressed TCRB transcripts were sequenced, since all the RNA that had been isolated was reverse transcribed. Profiled with immunoSEQ multiplex PCR; TCRdb holds only in-frame clones, not every one. The sample consists of about 740,000 clones, about an eighth of them appearing once. Broader study findings: Insertions were fewer and deletions more numerous at VDJ junctions in type 1 diabetes patients. All four CD4+ subsets from Type 1 diabetes patients carried moderately but significantly shorter TCRB CDR3s. Relative to healthy donors, patients appeared to have naive, central memory and Treg TCRB repertoires that were more similar.

The CDR3 has 17 residues. Trimming shortened V by 6 bases and J by 3 bases, and 23 bases separated the two germline ends. Germline V gene data show CDR1 as MNHEY and CDR2 as SMNVEV (reference sequence). The clonotype comes from a young man with type 1 diabetes. The gene calls are TRBV27 and TRBJ1-2; tentative D call: TRBD1 (5 bases). The sample was naive CD4+ T cells from blood. In DNA, the CDR3 is TGTGCCAGCAGCTCTCACCTGGGGGACGGACCACACTATGGCTACACCTTC. Translated, it gives CASSSHLGDGPHYGYTF.